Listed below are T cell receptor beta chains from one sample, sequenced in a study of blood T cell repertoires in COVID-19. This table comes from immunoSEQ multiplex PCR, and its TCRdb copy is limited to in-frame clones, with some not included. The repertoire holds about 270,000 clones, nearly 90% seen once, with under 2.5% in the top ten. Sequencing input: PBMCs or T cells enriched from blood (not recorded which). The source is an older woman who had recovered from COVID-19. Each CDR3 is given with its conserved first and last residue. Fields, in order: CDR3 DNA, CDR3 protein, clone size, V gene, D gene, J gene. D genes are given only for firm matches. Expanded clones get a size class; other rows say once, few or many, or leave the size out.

TGTGCCATCAGGGGGACACAGCCTAACAATGAGCAGTTCTTC | CAIRGTQPNNEQFF | . | TRBV10-3 | . | TRBJ2-1
TGTGCCAGCAGCCTAGAGAACTTTGTCGAGCAGTACTTC | CASSLENFVEQYF | . | TRBV7-9 | . | TRBJ2-7
TGCGCCAGCAGCTTCCGGGACAGCGGTCAGACCCTTAGCTACGAGCAGTACTTC | CASSFRDSGQTLSYEQYF | . | TRBV5-1 | TRBD1 | TRBJ2-7
TGTGCCACCAGCACCCTGGACAATGCTAACTATGGCTACACCTTC | CATSTLDNANYGYTF | . | TRBV15 | . | TRBJ1-2
TGTGCCAGCAGCCGGGCGGAACTCCTGTACGAGCAGTACTTC | CASSRAELLYEQYF | . | TRBV7-8 | . | TRBJ2-7
TGTGCCAGCAGTTTACCACTAAACGAGCAGTACTTC | CASSLPLNEQYF | . | TRBV27 | . | TRBJ2-7
TGTGCCACCAGTGACCCTGACAAGACCGGGGAGCTGTTTTTT | CATSDPDKTGELFF | . | TRBV24-1 | . | TRBJ2-2
TGTGCCAGTAGTCCCTCGCCCGGGACAGATACGCAGTATTTT | CASSPSPGTDTQYF | . | TRBV19 | . | TRBJ2-3
TGTGCCAGCAGCGAAAGCGGGGGGCCTAGCACAGATACGCAGTATTTT | CASSESGGPSTDTQYF | . | TRBV6-2/TRBV6-3 | TRBD2 | TRBJ2-3
TGTGCCAGTAGTATAGATCGGGCCGGACTCGGTCACTATGGCTACACCTTC | CASSIDRAGLGHYGYTF | . | TRBV19 | . | TRBJ1-2
TGCGCCAGCAGTGACCCGTCGGTTACCTACGAGCAGTACTTC | CASSDPSVTYEQYF | . | TRBV10-1 | . | TRBJ2-7
TGTGCCAGCAGCGACGTAGCGGGGGGCGAGAGAGATACGCAGTATTTT | CASSDVAGGERDTQYF | . | TRBV9 | TRBD2 | TRBJ2-3
TGTGCCAGTCGGGACAGGGGATACTCCTACGAGCAGTACTTC | CASRDRGYSYEQYF | . | TRBV19 | TRBD1 | TRBJ2-7
TGTGCCAGCAGCTTGGTAGGGTCTAGCTCATTCCAAGAGACCCAGTACTTC | CASSLVGSSSFQETQYF | . | TRBV5-4 | . | TRBJ2-5
TGTGCCCCTAATAGCTACAGGGGCCTGAACAAAAACTATGGCTACACCTTC | CAPNSYRGLNKNYGYTF | . | TRBV7-9 | TRBD1 | TRBJ1-2
TGTGCCACCAGTGATTTCAGACAGTCTCGCAATGAGCAGTTCTTC | CATSDFRQSRNEQFF | . | TRBV24-1 | . | TRBJ2-1
TGTGCCAGCAGTCTACACTCAGGCTCCTATCAGCCCCAGCATTTT | CASSLHSGSYQPQHF | . | TRBV28 | . | TRBJ1-5
TGTGCCAGCAGTGGCGGCCTATCCATGAACACTGAAGCTTTCTTT | CASSGGLSMNTEAFF | . | TRBV25-1 | . | TRBJ1-1
TGTGCCTGGAGTGTACCTCACGCGGAGACCCAGTACTTC | CAWSVPHAETQYF | . | TRBV30 | . | TRBJ2-5
TGTGCCAGCAGCTACTACAGGGGTCGGAGGACCGGGGAGCTGTTTTTT | CASSYYRGRRTGELFF | once | TRBV7-9 | TRBD1 | TRBJ2-2
TGTGCCAGCAGTGGCGGGACAGCCGGAAACACCATATATTTT | CASSGGTAGNTIYF | . | TRBV25-1 | TRBD1 | TRBJ1-3
TGCAGTGCTAGGGCAGTGGGCGAGGCTTTCTTT | CSARAVGEAFF | . | TRBV20-1 | . | TRBJ1-1
TGTGCCAGCAGCGTAGATAGTGGGAGCGCCTCCTACAATGAGCAGTTCTTC | CASSVDSGSASYNEQFF | . | TRBV9 | . | TRBJ2-1
TGCGCCAGCAGCTTGGCCTCGGGAGGGGGAACCACAGATACGCAGTATTTT | CASSLASGGGTTDTQYF | . | TRBV5-1 | TRBD2 | TRBJ2-3
TGCAGCGTTGCTAGCTGGGGTCGGGCTGAAGCTTTCTTT | CSVASWGRAEAFF | . | TRBV29-1 | . | TRBJ1-1
TGTGCCAGCGCTCGAGGTGTGCTTAGCACAGATACGCAGTATTTT | CASARGVLSTDTQYF | . | TRBV7-3 | . | TRBJ2-3
TGTGCCACAGCTCCGGGTGTGTCCTACGAGCAGTACTTC | CATAPGVSYEQYF | . | TRBV12-3/TRBV12-4 | . | TRBJ2-7
TGTGCCAGCAGCTTGGGGACAGTGGAAGAGACCCAGTACTTC | CASSLGTVEETQYF | . | TRBV5-6 | . | TRBJ2-5
TGTGCCAGCAGCTTATCCAAGTGGGGGCGTCGGACGAATGAGCAGTTCTTC | CASSLSKWGRRTNEQFF | . | TRBV7-9 | . | TRBJ2-1
TGTGCCTCCCGACAGGGGAGTATGGCGATCACTGAAGCTTTCTTT | CASRQGSMAITEAFF | . | TRBV27 | TRBD1 | TRBJ1-1
TGTGCCAGCAGCTCTCTTTCCTCTGGAAACACCATATATTTT | CASSSLSSGNTIYF | . | TRBV27 | . | TRBJ1-3
TGCGCCAGCAGCTCCTACGGGAACACCGGGGAGCTGTTTTTT | CASSSYGNTGELFF | . | TRBV5-1 | . | TRBJ2-2
TGTGCCAGCAGCTTAAGAGGGGGCCGGGATAATTCACCCCTCCACTTT | CASSLRGGRDNSPLHF | . | TRBV7-3 | TRBD1 | TRBJ1-6
TGTGCCAGCGGGCCGGCGACAGTCTCCTACAATGAGCAGTTCTTC | CASGPATVSYNEQFF | . | TRBV11-2 | . | TRBJ2-1
TGCGCCAGCAGCTTGGATCAGGGCCTGGGTAAGCAGTACTTC | CASSLDQGLGKQYF | . | TRBV5-1 | . | TRBJ2-7
TGTGCCAGCAGCTTAAGGAGCGGGATCACAGATACGCAGTATTTT | CASSLRSGITDTQYF | . | TRBV13 | TRBD2 | TRBJ2-3
TGCGCCAGTAGTTCAATCAGTGAGGGACAGGGACCCACCGGGGAGCTGTTTTTT | CASSSISEGQGPTGELFF | . | TRBV23-1 | TRBD1 | TRBJ2-2
TGCGCCAGCAGTGAAGAACTTGGCTATGGCTACACCTTC | CASSEELGYGYTF | . | TRBV10-1 | . | TRBJ1-2
TGTGCCAGCAGCCCCCCTCCTGGTTCGGCTAGCGGGGGGGGAACCCAGTACTTC | CASSPPPGSASGGGTQYF | . | TRBV7-9 | TRBD2 | TRBJ2-5
TGCGCCAGCAGTCCCGGACAGCGCAACTATGGCTACACCTTC | CASSPGQRNYGYTF | . | TRBV5-1 | . | TRBJ1-2
TGCGCCAGCAGCGCCCTAGCGGGGGGGCTAAATGAGCAGTTCTTC | CASSALAGGLNEQFF | . | TRBV5-1 | TRBD2 | TRBJ2-1
TGTGCCTGGAGTGTACTGGGGGGGGGCGAGCAGTACTTC | CAWSVLGGGEQYF | . | TRBV30 | TRBD2 | TRBJ2-7
TGTGCCAGCAGCTTAGTAAAGTGGCAGGCCAATATGACCATATATTTT | CASSLVKWQANMTIYF | once | TRBV7-9 | . | TRBJ1-3
TGTGCCATCAGGAGGGGACTAGCGGAGTACGAGCAGTACTTC | CAIRRGLAEYEQYF | . | TRBV10-3 | TRBD2 | TRBJ2-7
TGTGCCAGCAGCCTCTCGCGGGGCACAGATACGCAGTATTTT | CASSLSRGTDTQYF | . | TRBV7-3 | . | TRBJ2-3
TGTGCCAGCTCACCCGGGACAGGGAGGAGCGACGAGCAGTACTTC | CASSPGTGRSDEQYF | . | TRBV18 | TRBD1 | TRBJ2-7
TGTGCCAGCATATCTCCCGGGGCTAATGAAAAACTGTTTTTT | CASISPGANEKLFF | many | TRBV28 | . | TRBJ1-4
TGTGCCAGCAGCTCGGGGGGGGATCAGCCCCAGCATTTT | CASSSGGDQPQHF | . | TRBV11-1 | . | TRBJ1-5
TGTGCCAGCAGTGAATTCGGAGGTAACTACAATGAGCAGTTCTTC | CASSEFGGNYNEQFF | . | TRBV2 | . | TRBJ2-1
TGTGCCAGCAGTTCCTACAGGGAGACCCAGTACTTC | CASSSYRETQYF | . | TRBV28 | . | TRBJ2-5
TGTGCCAGCAGCTTAGAGGTGGTGGGCGGCTACACCTTC | CASSLEVVGGYTF | . | TRBV7-9 | . | TRBJ1-2
TGTGCCAGCAGGCCGACAGGGAGCCCTATGGGCTACACCTTC | CASRPTGSPMGYTF | . | TRBV6-5 | TRBD1 | TRBJ1-2
TGTGCCAGCAGCCTACAGGGGGGATCACCCCTCCACTTT | CASSLQGGSPLHF | . | TRBV7-9 | TRBD1 | TRBJ1-6
TGTGCCAGCAGCTTGGCCAGGGAGGATGAAAAACTGTTTTTT | CASSLAREDEKLFF | . | TRBV5-4 | . | TRBJ1-4
TGCGCCAGCAGCTCGACTTGGACAGGGGCTGACTTCTACGAGCAGTACTTC | CASSSTWTGADFYEQYF | . | TRBV5-1 | TRBD1 | TRBJ2-7
TGTGCCACCAGTGATCCACAGGGCCCGAACACTGAAGCTTTCTTT | CATSDPQGPNTEAFF | . | TRBV24-1 | . | TRBJ1-1
TGTGCCAGCAGCGTAGCTACTAGGGCCACCGGGGAGCTGTTTTTT | CASSVATRATGELFF | . | TRBV9 | . | TRBJ2-2
TGTGCCAGCACCGAACCAGGGGATCCGTATGGCTACACCTTC | CASTEPGDPYGYTF | . | TRBV28 | . | TRBJ1-2
TGTGCCAGCAGTGCCTATTCTAGCGGGAGCGATGACCTCAATGAGCAGTTCTTC | CASSAYSSGSDDLNEQFF | few | TRBV6-1 | TRBD2 | TRBJ2-1